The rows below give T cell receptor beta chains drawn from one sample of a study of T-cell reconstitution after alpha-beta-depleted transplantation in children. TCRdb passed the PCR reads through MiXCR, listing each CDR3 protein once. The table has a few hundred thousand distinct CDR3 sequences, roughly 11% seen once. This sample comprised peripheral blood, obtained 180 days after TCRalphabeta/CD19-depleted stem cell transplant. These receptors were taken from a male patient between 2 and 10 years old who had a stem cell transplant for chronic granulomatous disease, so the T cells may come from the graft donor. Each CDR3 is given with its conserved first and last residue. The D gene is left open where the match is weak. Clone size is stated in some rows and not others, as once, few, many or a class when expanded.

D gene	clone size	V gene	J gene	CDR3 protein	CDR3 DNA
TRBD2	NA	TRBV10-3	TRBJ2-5	CAISGVAGVMETQYF	TGTGCCATCAGTGGGGTAGCGGGAGTCATGGAGACCCAGTACTTC
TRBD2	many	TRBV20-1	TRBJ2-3	CSARPQMPGLAGHGPTDTQYF	TGCAGTGCTAGACCTCAAATGCCGGGACTAGCGGGACACGGGCCCACAGATACGCAGTATTTT
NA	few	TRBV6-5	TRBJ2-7	CASSFGQKGKAHEQYF	TGTGCCAGCAGTTTCGGACAGAAGGGAAAGGCCCACGAGCAGTACTTC
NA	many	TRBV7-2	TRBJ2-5	CASSLDPGGRWETQYF	TGTGCCAGCAGCTTAGACCCAGGGGGGCGATGGGAGACCCAGTACTTC
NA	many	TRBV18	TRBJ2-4	CASSKGVAKNIQYF	TGTGCCAGCTCCAAGGGCGTAGCCAAAAACATTCAGTACTTC
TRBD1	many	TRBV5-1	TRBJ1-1	CASSRSGQGDTEAFF	TGCGCCAGCAGCAGATCGGGACAGGGGGACACTGAAGCTTTCTTT
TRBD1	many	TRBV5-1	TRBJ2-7	CASGQGAYEQYF	TGCGCCAGCGGACAGGGTGCCTACGAGCAGTACTTC
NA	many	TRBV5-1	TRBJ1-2	CASSLDGRTNYGYTF	TGCGCCAGCAGCTTGGATGGCAGAACTAACTATGGCTACACCTTC
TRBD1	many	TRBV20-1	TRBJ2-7	CSAPPRQGKTYEQYF	TGCAGTGCTCCCCCTCGACAGGGGAAGACCTACGAGCAGTACTTC
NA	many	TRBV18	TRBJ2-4	CASSPSRPLAKNIQYF	TGTGCCAGCTCACCAAGTCGACCCCTAGCCAAAAACATTCAGTACTTC
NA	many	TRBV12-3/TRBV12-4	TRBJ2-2	CASSPYYTGELFF	TGTGCCAGCAGCCCCTACTACACCGGGGAGCTGTTTTTT
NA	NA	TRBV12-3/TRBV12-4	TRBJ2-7	CASSTDRFQTNIYEQYF	TGTGCCAGCAGTACCGACAGGTTCCAAACAAATATCTACGAGCAGTACTTC
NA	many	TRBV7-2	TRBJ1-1	CASSGGGGPNTEAFF	TGTGCCAGCAGCGGAGGGGGGGGGCCGAACACTGAAGCTTTCTTT
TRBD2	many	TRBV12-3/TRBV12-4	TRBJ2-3	CASSFRALAGVIADTQYF	TGTGCCAGCAGTTTCAGGGCGCTAGCGGGAGTTATCGCAGATACGCAGTATTTT
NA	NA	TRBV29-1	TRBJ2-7	CSVEGTGSYEQSF	TGCAGCGTTGAGGGGACGGGCTCCTACGAGCAGTCCTTC
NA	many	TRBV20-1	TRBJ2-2	CSAVKLGPGELFF	TGCAGTGCTGTAAAGTTAGGTCCCGGGGAGCTGTTTTTT
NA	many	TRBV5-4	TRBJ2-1	CASSKGSGTEQFF	TGTGCCAGCAGCAAAGGTTCGGGGACTGAGCAGTTCTTC
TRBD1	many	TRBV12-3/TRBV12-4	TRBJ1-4	CASSSETGTNEKLFF	TGTGCCAGCAGTTCCGAGACAGGGACTAATGAAAAACTGTTTTTT
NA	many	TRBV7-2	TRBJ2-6	CASRSIISGANVLTF	TGTGCCAGCAGGAGTATCATATCGGGGGCCAACGTCCTGACTTTC
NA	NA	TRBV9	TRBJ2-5	CASVGSVRRGQETQYF	TGTGCCAGCGTAGGGAGTGTGCGTCGGGGACAAGAGACCCAGTACTTC
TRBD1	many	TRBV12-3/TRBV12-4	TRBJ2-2	CATKTGIANTGELFF	TGTGCCACCAAGACAGGGATCGCGAACACCGGGGAGCTGTTTTTT
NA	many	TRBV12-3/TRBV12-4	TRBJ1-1	CASRDVRAEAFF	TGTGCCAGCAGGGACGTACGGGCTGAAGCTTTCTTT
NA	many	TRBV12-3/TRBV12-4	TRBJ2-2	CALGRYGGELFF	TGTGCCCTAGGTCGCTATGGTGGGGAGCTGTTTTTT
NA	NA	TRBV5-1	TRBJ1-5	CASSPGAGYGQPQHF	TGCGCCAGCAGCCCCGGGGCGGGCTATGGGCAGCCCCAGCATTTT
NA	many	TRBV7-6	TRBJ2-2	CASSRRDTGELFF	TGTGCCAGCAGCCGTCGGGACACCGGGGAGCTGTTTTTT
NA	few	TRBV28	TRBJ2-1	CASSSSPFNEQFF	TGTGCCAGCAGTTCGTCCCCCTTCAATGAGCAGTTCTTC
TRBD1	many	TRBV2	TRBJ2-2	CASSEVRGPGELFF	TGTGCCAGCAGTGAAGTGAGGGGGCCCGGGGAGCTGTTTTTT
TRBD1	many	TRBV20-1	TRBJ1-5	CSARDQGAVYQPQHF	TGCAGTGCTAGAGATCAGGGGGCGGTTTATCAGCCCCAGCATTTT
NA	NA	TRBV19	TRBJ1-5	CASSIDVGASTHQPQHF	TGTGCCAGTAGTATAGATGTGGGGGCCTCAACCCATCAGCCCCAGCATTTT